This T cell receptor (beta chain) was captured by sequencing in a study of CD8+ T cells in alopecia areata. As regards this clone: Other DNA sequences within the sample encode an identical CDR3.

Germline CDR1 is GTSNPN and CDR2 is SVGIG (reference sequence). This CDR3 region has 11 residues. Trimming took 5 bases from V and 7 from J, leaving 9 bases between them. Extracted RNA was reverse transcribed into cDNA, the sequencing template. TCRdb's copy holds only in-frame clones and misses some; the assay was immunoSEQ multiplex PCR. The sample has some 170,000 clones; about 63% are singletons. The material was CD4+ T cells sorted from blood, obtained at week 0. The chain uses TRBV30 and TRBJ2-1; D is uncertain. This clonotype originated in a human donor with alopecia areata. Here the CDR3 reads CAWGRNNEQFF. The CDR3 bases are TGTGCCTGGGGCCGGAATAATGAGCAGTTCTTC.